The TCR beta chain described here comes from a study of blood T cells in healthy people across ages. PCR was performed a second time for about 7 to 12 cycles using a sample-barcoded 5' primer and a J-beta primer mix. TCRdb reprocessed the 5' RACE reads with MiXCR, giving one entry per CDR3 protein. This repertoire shows about a million distinct CDR3 sequences, roughly 51% found once; its top ten account for about a fifth. CDR1 and CDR2 from the germline V gene are SGHTA and FQGTGA. The CDR3 consists of 15 residues. Between the trimmed V and J ends, which lost 1 base and 0 bases, there was a span of 4 bases.

The sequencing sample was made of blood. This chain joins TRBV7-3 and TRBJ1-6; D is unresolved. The TCR was taken from a woman between 55 and 75 years old in good health. The CDR3 protein is CASSLSSSYNSPLHF. The CDR3 bases are TGTGCCAGCAGCTTAAGTAGCTCCTATAATTCACCCCTCCACTTT.